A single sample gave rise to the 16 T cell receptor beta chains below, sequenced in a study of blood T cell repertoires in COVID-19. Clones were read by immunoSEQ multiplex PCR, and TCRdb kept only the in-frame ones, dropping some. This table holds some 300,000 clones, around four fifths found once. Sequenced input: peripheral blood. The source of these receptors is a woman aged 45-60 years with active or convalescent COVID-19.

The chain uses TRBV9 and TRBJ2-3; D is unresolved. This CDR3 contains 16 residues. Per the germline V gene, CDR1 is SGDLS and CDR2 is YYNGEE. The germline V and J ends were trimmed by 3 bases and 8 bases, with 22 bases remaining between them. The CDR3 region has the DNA TGTGCCAGCAGCGCCCTTGGAGCGCTCACCCTCCGTACGCAGTATTTT. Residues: CASSALGALTLRTQYF.

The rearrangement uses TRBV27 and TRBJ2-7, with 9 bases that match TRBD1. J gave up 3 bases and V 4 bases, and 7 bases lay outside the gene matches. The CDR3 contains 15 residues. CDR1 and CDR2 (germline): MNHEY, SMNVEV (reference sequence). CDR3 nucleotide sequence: TGTGCCAGCAGTTCAACCGGGACAGGGAGCTACGAGCAGTACTTC. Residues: CASSSTGTGSYEQYF.

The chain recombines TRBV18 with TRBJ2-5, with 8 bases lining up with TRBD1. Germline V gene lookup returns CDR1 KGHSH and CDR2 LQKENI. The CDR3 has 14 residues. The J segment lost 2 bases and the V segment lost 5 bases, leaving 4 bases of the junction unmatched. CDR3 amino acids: CASSFDRGQETQYF. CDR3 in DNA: TGTGCCAGCTCATTCGACAGGGGTCAAGAGACCCAGTACTTC.

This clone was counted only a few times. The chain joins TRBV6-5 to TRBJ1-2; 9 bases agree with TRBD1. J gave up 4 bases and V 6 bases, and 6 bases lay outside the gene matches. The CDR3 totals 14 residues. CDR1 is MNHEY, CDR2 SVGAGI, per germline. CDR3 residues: CASRVSTGGYGYTF. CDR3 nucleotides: TGTGCCAGCAGAGTGTCGACAGGGGGCTATGGCTACACCTTC.

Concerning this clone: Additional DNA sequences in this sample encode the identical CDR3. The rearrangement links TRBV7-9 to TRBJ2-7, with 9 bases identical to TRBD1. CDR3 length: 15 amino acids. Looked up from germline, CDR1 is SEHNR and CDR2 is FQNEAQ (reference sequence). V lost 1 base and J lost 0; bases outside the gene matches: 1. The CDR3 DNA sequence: TGTGCCAGCAGCTTAGGGGACAGGGTCTCCTACGAGCAGTACTTC. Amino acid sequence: CASSLGDRVSYEQYF.

In DNA, the CDR3 is TGTGCCAGCAGCTTAGGCGGCCCCAAAGCTGGCTATGGCTACACCTTC. This translates into CASSLGGPKAGYGYTF. V and J are TRBV11-2 and TRBJ1-2, with D uncertain. CDR3 length: 16 amino acids. CDR1 is SGHAT and CDR2 is FQNNGV in the germline V gene. V lost 1 base to trimming and J lost 4 bases, with 16 bases between them.

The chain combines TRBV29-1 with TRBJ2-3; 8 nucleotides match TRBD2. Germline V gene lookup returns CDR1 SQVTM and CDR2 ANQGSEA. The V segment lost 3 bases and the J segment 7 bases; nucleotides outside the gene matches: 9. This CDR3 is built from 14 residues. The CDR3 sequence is CSVDFSGRGNTQYF. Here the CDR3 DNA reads TGCAGCGTTGATTTCAGCGGGAGAGGTAATACGCAGTATTTT.

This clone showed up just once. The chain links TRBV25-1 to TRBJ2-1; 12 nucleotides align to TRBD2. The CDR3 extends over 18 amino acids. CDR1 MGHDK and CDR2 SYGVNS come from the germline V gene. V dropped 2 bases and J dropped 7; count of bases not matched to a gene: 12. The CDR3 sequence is CASSEPGLAGKVGNEQFF. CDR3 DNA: TGTGCCAGCAGTGAACCCGGACTAGCGGGAAAAGTGGGTAATGAGCAGTTCTTC.

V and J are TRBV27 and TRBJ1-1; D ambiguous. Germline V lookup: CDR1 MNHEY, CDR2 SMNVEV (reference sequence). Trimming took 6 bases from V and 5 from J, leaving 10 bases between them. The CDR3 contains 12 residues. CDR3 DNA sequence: TGTGCCAGCAGAAAAGGGAGGACTGAAGCTTTCTTT. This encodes CASRKGRTEAFF.

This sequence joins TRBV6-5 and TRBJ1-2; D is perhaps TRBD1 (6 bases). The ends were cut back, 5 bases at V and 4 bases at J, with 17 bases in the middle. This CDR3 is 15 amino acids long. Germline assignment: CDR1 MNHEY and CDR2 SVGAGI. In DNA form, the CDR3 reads TGTGCCAGCAGTCGGACAGCCGTCTATGGCTATGGCTACACCTTC. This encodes CASSRTAVYGYGYTF.

CDR3 amino acids: CASSTWTSGRIDEQFF. The CDR3 nucleotides read TGTGCCAGCAGCACCTGGACTAGCGGGAGGATCGATGAGCAGTTCTTC. V is TRBV7-2 and J is TRBJ2-1; 14 positions match TRBD2. The germline gives CDR1 SGHTA, CDR2 FQGNSA. CDR3 size: 16 residues. Trimming cost V 5 bases and J 8 bases; bases outside gene matches: 8.

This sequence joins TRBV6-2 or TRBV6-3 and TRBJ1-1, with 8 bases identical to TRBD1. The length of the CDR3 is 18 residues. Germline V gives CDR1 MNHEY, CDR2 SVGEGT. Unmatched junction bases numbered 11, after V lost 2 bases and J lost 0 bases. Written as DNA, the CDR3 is TGTGCCAGCAGTTACCCCCTCCGGACAGGGATAATGAACACTGAAGCTTTCTTT. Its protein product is CASSYPLRTGIMNTEAFF.

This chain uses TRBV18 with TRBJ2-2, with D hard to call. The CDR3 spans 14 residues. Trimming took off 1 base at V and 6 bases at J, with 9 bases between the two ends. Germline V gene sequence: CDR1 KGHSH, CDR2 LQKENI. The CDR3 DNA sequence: TGTGCCAGCTCACCACATCCCGAGTCCGGGGAGCTGTTTTTT. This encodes CASSPHPESGELFF.

CDR3 in DNA: TGTGCCACCAGCAAGTTTACCACAGGGGGTCGAGAGACCCAGTACTTC. It is translated as CATSKFTTGGRETQYF. The J gene is TRBJ2-5, the V gene TRBV15; 8 bases are a match to TRBD1. The CDR3 length is 16 residues. Germline CDR1 LNHNV, CDR2 YYDKDF (reference sequence). V gave up 4 bases and J gave up 4 bases; unmatched junction bases: 11.

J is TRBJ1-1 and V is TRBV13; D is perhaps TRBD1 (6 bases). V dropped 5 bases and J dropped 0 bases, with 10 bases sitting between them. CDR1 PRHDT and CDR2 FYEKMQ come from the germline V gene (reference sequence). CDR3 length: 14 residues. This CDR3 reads CASSTGTVNTEAFF. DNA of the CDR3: TGTGCCAGCAGCACAGGGACGGTGAACACTGAAGCTTTCTTT.

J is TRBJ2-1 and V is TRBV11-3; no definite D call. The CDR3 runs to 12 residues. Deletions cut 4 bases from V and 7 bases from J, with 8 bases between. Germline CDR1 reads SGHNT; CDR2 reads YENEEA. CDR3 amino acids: CASSSQVNEQFF. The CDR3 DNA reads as TGTGCCAGCAGCTCCCAGGTTAATGAGCAGTTCTTC.